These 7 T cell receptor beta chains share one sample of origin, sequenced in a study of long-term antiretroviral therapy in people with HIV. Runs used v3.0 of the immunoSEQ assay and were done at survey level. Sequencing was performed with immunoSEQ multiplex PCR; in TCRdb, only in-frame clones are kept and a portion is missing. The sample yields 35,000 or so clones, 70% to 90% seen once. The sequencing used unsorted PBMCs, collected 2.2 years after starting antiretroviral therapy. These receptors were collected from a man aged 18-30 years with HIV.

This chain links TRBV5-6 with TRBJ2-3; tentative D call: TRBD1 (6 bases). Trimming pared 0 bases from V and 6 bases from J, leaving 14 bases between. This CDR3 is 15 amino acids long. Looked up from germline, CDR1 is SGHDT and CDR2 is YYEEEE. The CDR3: CASSLEQGYSDTQYF. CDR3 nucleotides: TGTGCCAGCAGCTTGGAGCAGGGGTATAGCGATACGCAGTATTTT. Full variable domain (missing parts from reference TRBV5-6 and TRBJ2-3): DAGVTQSPTHLIKTRGQQVTLRCSPKSGHDTVSWYQQALGQGPQFIFQYYEEEERQRGNFPDRFSGHQFPNYSSELNVNALLLGDSALYLCASSLEQGYSDTQYFGPGTRLTVL.

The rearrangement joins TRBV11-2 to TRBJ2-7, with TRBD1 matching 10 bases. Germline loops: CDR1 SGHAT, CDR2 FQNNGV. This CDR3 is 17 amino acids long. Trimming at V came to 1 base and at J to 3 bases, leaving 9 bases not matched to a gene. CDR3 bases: TGTGCCAGCAGCTTAGCTCCGGGACAGGGGAACGTCTACGAGCAGTACTTC. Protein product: CASSLAPGQGNVYEQYF. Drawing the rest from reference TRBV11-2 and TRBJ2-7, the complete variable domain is EAGVAQSPRYKIIEKRQSVAFWCNPISGHATLYWYQQILGQGPKLLIQFQNNGVVDDSQLPKDRFSAERLKGVDSTLKIQPAKLEDSAVYLCASSLAPGQGNVYEQYFGPGTRLTVT.

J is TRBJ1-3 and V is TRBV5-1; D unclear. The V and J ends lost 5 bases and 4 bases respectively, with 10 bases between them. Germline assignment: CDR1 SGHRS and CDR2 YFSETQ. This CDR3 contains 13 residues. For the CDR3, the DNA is TGCGCCAGCAGGGTCTTTGGCGGAAACACCATATATTTT. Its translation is CASRVFGGNTIYF.

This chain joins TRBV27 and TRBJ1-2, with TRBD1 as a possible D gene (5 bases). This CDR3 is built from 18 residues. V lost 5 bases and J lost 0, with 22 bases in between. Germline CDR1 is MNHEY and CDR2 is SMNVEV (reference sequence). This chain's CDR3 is CASSLRGFQYSTNYGYTF. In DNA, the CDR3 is TGTGCCAGCAGTCTACGGGGGTTCCAGTATTCCACTAACTATGGCTACACCTTC.

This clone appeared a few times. CDR3 protein: CASSYSGGLTYNEQFF. CDR3 DNA: TGTGCCAGCAGTTACTCTGGGGGGCTGACCTACAATGAGCAGTTCTTC. The chain carries TRBV6-5 and TRBJ2-1; D is perhaps TRBD1 or TRBD2 (6 bases each). The CDR3 runs 16 residues. The V gene's germline CDR1 is MNHEY and CDR2 SVGAGI. V lost 0 bases and J lost 2, with 11 bases in between.

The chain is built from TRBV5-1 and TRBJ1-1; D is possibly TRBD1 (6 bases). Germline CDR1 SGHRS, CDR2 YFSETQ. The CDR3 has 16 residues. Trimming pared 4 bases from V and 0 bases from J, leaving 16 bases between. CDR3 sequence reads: CASSHRQATLNTEAFF. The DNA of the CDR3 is TGCGCCAGCAGCCATCGACAGGCGACCTTGAACACTGAAGCTTTCTTT.

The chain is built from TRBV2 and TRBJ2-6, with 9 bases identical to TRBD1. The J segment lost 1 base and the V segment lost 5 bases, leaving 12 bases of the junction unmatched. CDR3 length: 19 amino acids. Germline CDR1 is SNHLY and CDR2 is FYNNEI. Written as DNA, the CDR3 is TGTGCCAGCAGTTATATTCCGGGACAGGGCCTATCTGGGGCCAACGTCCTGACTTTC. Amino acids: CASSYIPGQGLSGANVLTF.